These 27 T cell receptor beta chains were sequenced from one sample in a study of regulatory T cells in long-lasting Graves disease. Building the TCR beta libraries relied on iRepertoire HTBI primers, and CDR3 regions underwent Arm-PCR. TCRdb reprocessed the multiplex PCR reads via MiXCR and lists one record per CDR3 protein. The table lists 400,000 to 450,000 distinct CDR3 sequences, just under 15% of them singletons. Time point specified: newly diagnosed GD, antithyroid drugs for less than 3 months. Making the TCR library involved RNA that had been extracted from PBMCs. These sequences were also reported in another study, on T cells in Graves' hyperthyroidism and ophthalmopathy.

The source was peripheral blood mononuclear cells (PBMCs), collected at new diagnosis, from a patient treated with antithyroid drugs. These receptors originate from a woman under 40 with Graves disease.

The sample holds a few counts of this clonotype. The chain uses TRBV5-1 and TRBJ2-2; 9 positions match TRBD2. Per the germline V gene, CDR1 is SGHRS and CDR2 is YFSETQ. The CDR3 extends over 15 amino acids. The V and J ends lost 4 bases and 6 bases, in that order; junction bases with no gene match: 7. The CDR3 DNA reads TGCGCCAGCAGCGGTCGGCGGGAGGGCCCCGGGGAGCTGTTTTTT. Amino acid sequence: CASSGRREGPGELFF. Looking up the rest from reference TRBV5-1 and TRBJ2-2 gives the full variable domain: KAGVTQTPRYLIKTRGQQVTLSCSPISGHRSVSWYQQTPGQGLQFLFEYFSETQRNKGNFPGRFSGRQFSNSRSEMNVSTLELGDSALYLCASSGRREGPGELFFGEGSRLTVL.

This clonotype was counted ten times or more. V usage is TRBV11-2 and J usage is TRBJ2-5, with 8 bases matching TRBD1. The CDR3 has 14 amino acids. With 8 bases clipped from V and 5 bases from J, the junction kept 10 bases outside the gene matches. The germline V gene has CDR1 SGHAT and CDR2 FQNNGV. CDR3 region: CASVPGTGGETQYF. In DNA, the CDR3 is TGTGCCAGCGTTCCCGGGACAGGAGGGGAGACCCAGTACTTC.

This clonotype was recorded at least ten times. This chain links TRBV9 with TRBJ1-2; the match to TRBD1 covers 7 bases. CDR3 length equals 16 residues. Germline V gene lookup returns CDR1 SGDLS and CDR2 YYNGEE. Trimming at V came to 3 bases and at J to 3 bases, leaving 11 bases not matched to a gene. CDR3 sequence reads: CASSARYGTAHYGYTF. The CDR3 bases are TGTGCCAGCAGCGCCCGATACGGGACAGCGCACTATGGCTACACCTTC.

V gene TRBV6-1 combines with J gene TRBJ2-7, with D possibly being TRBD1 or TRBD2 (6 bases each). Trimming shortened V by 11 bases and J by 2 bases, and 19 bases separated the two germline ends. The CDR3 runs 14 residues. Looked up from germline, CDR1 is MNHNS and CDR2 is SASEGT. DNA of the CDR3: TGTGCCGCCCAAGGGGGGTTTCTTCCCTACGAGCAGTACTTC. It is translated as CAAQGGFLPYEQYF.

In its sample, this clonotype was seen a few times. A junction end diverges from the germline sequence, so it may reflect a read error. The chain employs TRBV12-3 or TRBV12-4 and TRBJ2-5; 16 nucleotides agree with TRBD2. This CDR3 comprises 20 residues. The CDR3 region is CASSLRLRGLAGGDQKTQYF. The CDR3 nucleotides read TGTGCCAGCAGTTTAAGGTTGAGGGGACTAGCGGGAGGGGACCAAAAGACCCAGTACTTC.

The V call is TRBV5-1, the J call TRBJ1-2; 7 bases are shared with TRBD1. Germline assignment: CDR1 SGHRS and CDR2 YFSETQ. This CDR3 is 14 amino acids long. Trimming took 4 bases from V and 4 from J; bases not matched to a gene: 7. The CDR3 reads CASSDRQGFYGYTF. Here the CDR3 DNA reads TGCGCCAGCAGCGATCGACAGGGCTTCTATGGCTACACCTTC.

CDR3 amino acids: CASSWSNEQFF. In DNA, the CDR3 is TGTGCCAGCAGTTGGAGTAATGAGCAGTTCTTC. V and J are TRBV28 and TRBJ2-1; no firm D call. Per germline, CDR1 MDHEN and CDR2 SYDVKM. V was shortened by 4 bases and J by 7 bases, with 5 bases between the two germline ends. The CDR3 totals 11 residues.

The CDR3 sequence is CASSARLAENTGELFF. CDR3 nucleotide sequence: TGTGCCAGCAGCGCCAGACTAGCGGAGAACACCGGGGAGCTGTTTTTT. V is TRBV9 and J is TRBJ2-2; 9 nucleotides align to TRBD2. The V gene's germline CDR1 is SGDLS and CDR2 YYNGEE. The CDR3 runs 16 residues. V shed 3 bases, J shed 1 base, and the junction held 4 bases outside the gene matches. The full variable domain, completed using reference TRBV9 and TRBJ2-2, is DSGVTQTPKHLITATGQRVTLRCSPRSGDLSVYWYQQSLDQGLQFLIQYYNGEERAKGNILERFSAQQFPDLHSELNLSSLELGDSALYFCASSARLAENTGELFFGEGSRLTVL.

The sample holds a few counts of this clonotype. The chain combines TRBV5-6 with TRBJ2-1; D may be TRBD2 (5 bases). The CDR3 has 16 residues. Germline lookup yields CDR1 SGHDT and CDR2 YYEEEE. V shed 0 bases and J shed 7 bases, with 17 bases lying between them. CDR3 sequence: CASSLGISEDLNEQFF. As DNA, the CDR3 is TGTGCCAGCAGCTTGGGCATTAGCGAAGATTTAAATGAGCAGTTCTTC.

This clonotype was detected only a few times. The chain is built from TRBV9 and TRBJ2-5; TRBD1 agrees at 7 bases. After removal of 0 bases from V and 6 bases from J, the junction contained 11 bases not matched to a gene. Germline assignment: CDR1 SGDLS and CDR2 YYNGEE. The CDR3 extends over 16 amino acids. The CDR3 sequence: CASSVGSQGTRKTQYF. For the CDR3, the DNA is TGTGCCAGCAGCGTAGGTTCACAGGGGACGAGGAAGACCCAGTACTTC.

This clonotype was counted at least ten times. This chain uses TRBV28 with TRBJ1-5; D gene uncertain. Between the trimmed V and J ends, which lost 5 bases and 10 bases, there was a span of 9 bases. Germline V gene lookup returns CDR1 MDHEN and CDR2 SYDVKM. The CDR3 is 11 residues long. CDR3 residues: CASSPVGPQHF. The CDR3 DNA follows: TGTGCCAGCAGTCCCGTCGGACCCCAGCATTTT.

The gene calls are TRBV4-1 and TRBJ1-4; 8 nucleotides line up with TRBD1. Germline values: CDR1 MGHRA, CDR2 YSYEKL. CDR3 length: 15 residues. The trim removed 4 bases at V and 4 bases at J, leaving 5 bases unmatched. Here the CDR3 reads CASSRVTGVNEKLFF. CDR3 sequence (DNA): TGCGCCAGCAGCCGCGTGACAGGGGTTAATGAAAAACTGTTTTTT.

This clonotype was observed a few times. The genes are TRBV28 and TRBJ1-5; no clear D. The CDR3 runs 14 residues. Per the germline V gene, CDR1 is MDHEN and CDR2 is SYDVKM. Between the trimmed V and J ends, which lost 1 base and 0 bases, there was a span of 4 bases. CDR3 sequence (DNA): TGTGCCAGCAGTTTATCCAGTAGCAATCAGCCCCAGCATTTT. It encodes CASSLSSSNQPQHF. The variable domain in full, with the rest retrieved from reference TRBV28 and TRBJ1-5, is DVKVTQSSRYLVKRTGEKVFLECVQDMDHENMFWYRQDPGLGLRLIYFSYDVKMKEKGDIPEGYSVSREKKERFSLILESASTNQTSMYLCASSLSSSNQPQHFGDGTRLSIL.

This clonotype was counted at least ten times. This chain links TRBV19 with TRBJ2-7; 15 nucleotides agree with TRBD2. Germline-derived CDR1 and CDR2 are LNHDA and SQIVND (reference sequence). J gave up 4 bases and V 5 bases, and 3 bases lay outside the gene matches. The CDR3 runs to 15 residues. The chain's CDR3 is CASSGLAGGQYEQYF. As DNA, the CDR3 is TGTGCCAGTAGTGGACTAGCGGGAGGGCAATACGAGCAGTACTTC.

The chain uses TRBV7-9 and TRBJ1-6; 10 bases agree with TRBD1. CDR3 size: 15 residues. V lost 1 base and J lost 8; bases outside the gene matches: 2. Germline V gene lookup returns CDR1 SEHNR and CDR2 FQNEAQ (reference sequence). CDR3 loop: CASSLGDRGDSPLHF. The CDR3 DNA follows: TGTGCCAGCAGCTTAGGGGACAGGGGAGATTCACCCCTCCACTTT.

This clonotype was counted only a few times. J is TRBJ1-1 and V is TRBV29-1; D may be TRBD1 (6 bases). This CDR3 contains 13 residues. Between the trimmed V and J ends, which lost 2 bases and 11 bases, there was a span of 18 bases. Germline lookup yields CDR1 SQVTM and CDR2 ANQGSEA. CDR3 sequence (DNA): TGCAGCGTTGAATTGGTGGACAGAGAAAGGGCTTTCTTT. Its protein is CSVELVDRERAFF.

This clonotype was counted a few times. The chain uses TRBV2 and TRBJ2-1; perhaps TRBD2 as D (5 bases). The V gene's germline CDR1 is SNHLY and CDR2 FYNNEI. The CDR3 covers 13 residues. The V and J ends lost 8 bases and 8 bases respectively, with 16 bases between them. CDR3 DNA sequence: TGTGCCAGCTCAGCGCCGCGGGTCTATGAGCAGTTCTTC. Translation gives CASSAPRVYEQFF.

This clonotype was detected many times. V and J are TRBV24-1 and TRBJ2-1, with TRBD2 matching 15 bases. Looked up from germline, CDR1 is KGHDR and CDR2 is SFDVKD. Germline trimming cut 7 bases from V and 4 bases from J; bases unmatched to any gene: 4. The CDR3 consists of 16 residues. CDR3 coding DNA: TGTGCCACCAGGAAGGGACTAGCGGGAGGTTACAATGAGCAGTTCTTC. This sequence encodes CATRKGLAGGYNEQFF.

This clonotype came up many times. The chain links TRBV28 to TRBJ2-7; no reliable D call. From germline, CDR1 is MDHEN and CDR2 SYDVKM. The V end lost 6 bases, the J end lost 4 bases, and 13 bases lay between the germline ends. The CDR3 length is 13 residues. This CDR3 is CASSLLLDYEQYF. The CDR3 DNA reads TGTGCCAGCAGCCTTTTACTTGATTACGAGCAGTACTTC.

This clonotype came up many times. The chain joins TRBV3-1 to TRBJ2-3, with a weak D call TRBD2 (5 bases). Trimming shortened V by 2 bases and J by 5 bases, and 8 bases separated the two germline ends. Per germline, CDR1 LGHDT and CDR2 YNNKEL (reference sequence). This CDR3 comprises 13 residues. The CDR3 sequence is CASSQLREDTQYF. DNA of the CDR3: TGTGCCAGCAGCCAACTCCGGGAAGATACGCAGTATTTT.

The V call is TRBV19, the J call TRBJ1-2, with D tentatively TRBD1 (5 bases). The V end lost 0 bases, the J end lost 6 bases, and 8 bases lay between the germline ends. Germline CDR1 reads LNHDA; CDR2 reads SQIVND (reference sequence). The CDR3 consists of 13 residues. The CDR3, as DNA: TGTGCCAGTAGTATAGAAAACAGGAATGGCTACACCTTC. Translation: CASSIENRNGYTF.

This clonotype came up many times. The CDR3 DNA follows: TGTGCCAGCAGTGGGGGGGGGGGCTGGAACACTGAAGCTTTCTTT. Its protein product is CASSGGGGWNTEAFF. This chain uses TRBV2 with TRBJ1-1, with TRBD1 as a possible D gene (6 bases). The CDR3 runs to 15 residues. V was clipped by 4 bases and J by 1 base, with 13 bases between them. Germline CDR1 reads SNHLY; CDR2 reads FYNNEI.

This clonotype has only a few counts. The chain combines TRBV20-1 with TRBJ1-5, with D perhaps matching TRBD1 (5 bases). V was trimmed by 1 base and J by 6 bases, leaving 10 bases between them. There are 13 residues in the CDR3. CDR1 is DFQATT, CDR2 SNEGSKA, per germline (reference sequence). The CDR3 nucleotides are TGCAGTGCTAGAGGTCGGGGGGTTCAGCCCCAGCATTTT. Translation: CSARGRGVQPQHF.

This clonotype was counted many times. The V and J genes are TRBV18 and TRBJ2-7; TRBD1 matches at 10 bases. Trimming at V came to 3 bases and at J to 5 bases, leaving 10 bases not matched to a gene. This CDR3 comprises 16 residues. The germline gives CDR1 KGHSH, CDR2 LQKENI. This chain's CDR3 is CASSPAPGTGDHEQYF. DNA of the CDR3: TGTGCCAGCTCACCTGCACCCGGGACAGGGGACCACGAGCAGTACTTC.

This clonotype was seen a few times. The chain joins TRBV5-1 to TRBJ1-1, with TRBD1 matching 9 bases. V gave up 4 bases and J gave up 14 bases; unmatched junction bases: 18. The CDR3 is 15 residues long. Germline CDR1 is SGHRS and CDR2 is YFSETQ. CDR3 sequence: CASSRGGTGIVLAFF. In DNA form, the CDR3 reads TGCGCCAGCAGCCGGGGGGGGACAGGGATCGTTTTAGCCTTCTTT.

This clonotype appeared a few times. The chain links TRBV10-2 to TRBJ2-3, with unresolved D. The V gene lost 5 bases and the J gene lost 2 bases, with 14 bases spanning the gap. This CDR3 is 15 amino acids long. CDR1 WSHSY and CDR2 SAAADI come from the germline V gene. The CDR3 bases are TGCGCCAGCAGTACCCCTAGTGGGAACACAGATACGCAGTATTTT. Amino acids: CASSTPSGNTDTQYF.

About this clonotype: A read error may be the cause here, since a much bigger clone is one base away. The J gene is TRBJ2-5, the V gene TRBV11-2, with D possibly being TRBD2 (5 bases). The V and J ends lost 6 bases and 7 bases respectively, with 21 bases between them. The CDR3 covers 15 residues. Per the germline V gene, CDR1 is SGHAT and CDR2 is FQNNGV. CDR3 region: CASSLYRAREGTQYF. As DNA, the CDR3 is TGTGCCAGCAGTTTATATAGGGCGAGGGAAGGGACCCAGTACTTC.